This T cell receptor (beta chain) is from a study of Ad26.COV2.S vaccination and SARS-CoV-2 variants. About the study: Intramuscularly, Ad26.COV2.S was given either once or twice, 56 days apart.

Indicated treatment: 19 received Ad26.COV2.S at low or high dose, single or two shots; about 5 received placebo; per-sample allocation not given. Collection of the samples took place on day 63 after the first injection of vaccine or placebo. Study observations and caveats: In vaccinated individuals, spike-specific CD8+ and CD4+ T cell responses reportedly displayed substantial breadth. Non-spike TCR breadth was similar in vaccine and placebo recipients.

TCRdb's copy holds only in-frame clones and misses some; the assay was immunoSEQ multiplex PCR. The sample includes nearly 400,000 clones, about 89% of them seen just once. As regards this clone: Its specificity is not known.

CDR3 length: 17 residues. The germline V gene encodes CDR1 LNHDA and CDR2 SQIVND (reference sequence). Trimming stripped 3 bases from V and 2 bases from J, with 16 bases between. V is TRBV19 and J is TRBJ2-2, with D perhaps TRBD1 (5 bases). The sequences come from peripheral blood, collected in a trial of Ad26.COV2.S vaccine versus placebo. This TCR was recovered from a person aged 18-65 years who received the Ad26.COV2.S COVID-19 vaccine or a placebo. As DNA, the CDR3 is TGTGCCAGTAGTATTGCGTTGGGCAGGGCAAACACCGGGGAGCTGTTTTTT. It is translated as CASSIALGRANTGELFF. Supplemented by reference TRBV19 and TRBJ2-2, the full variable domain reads DGGITQSPKYLFRKEGQNVTLSCEQNLNHDAMYWYRQDPGQGLRLIYYSQIVNDFQKGDIAEGYSVSREKKESFPLTVTSAQKNPTAFYLCASSIALGRANTGELFFGEGSRLTVL.